This T cell receptor (beta chain) was retrieved from a study of beta chain features in type 1 diabetes. A word on this clone: What it recognizes is unknown.

As every portion of the isolated RNA was reverse transcribed, the sequencing read expressed TCRB transcripts. Clones were read by immunoSEQ multiplex PCR, and TCRdb kept only the in-frame ones, dropping some. In the table there are hundreds of thousands of clones, 11% to 15% of which are singletons. With V trimmed by 5 bases and J by 6 bases, 12 bases remained unmatched. The germline V gene encodes CDR1 PRHDT and CDR2 FYEKMQ (reference sequence). There are 16 residues in the CDR3. Researchers reported sorting CD4+ naive, central memory, regulatory and stem cell-like memory cells via CD45RO/CCR7/CD25/CD127/CD95/CD27. The study, taken as a whole, reports: Cells with high TCR expression could be over-represented by cDNA sequencing. When Type 1 diabetes patients were examined, their TCRB CDR3s proved moderately but significantly shorter in all four CD4+ subsets.

The receptor's source is a man aged 18-30 years with type 1 diabetes. The chain carries TRBV13 and TRBJ1-4; 7 bases fit TRBD1. The sequenced material came from naive CD4+ T cells from blood. This chain's CDR3 is CASSPDRQARDEKLFF. The CDR3 DNA reads TGTGCCAGCAGCCCGGACAGGCAGGCTCGAGATGAAAAACTGTTTTTT.